In this sample, the clone carrying this T cell receptor beta chain turned up a few times. What it recognizes is unknown. From germline, CDR1 is SGHRS and CDR2 YFSETQ. The V gene lost 0 bases and the J gene lost 5 bases, with 17 bases spanning the gap. The CDR3 is 16 amino acids. These data belong to a study of beta chain features in type 1 diabetes. Study-level results: Researchers cautioned that cDNA sequencing could over-represent cells with high TCR expression. Shortening that was moderate but significant affected the TCRB CDR3s of Type 1 diabetes patients in all four CD4+ subsets. A definitive answer on HLA type influencing TCRB rearrangement was not reached here. Fewer insertions but more deletions were seen at VDJ junctions in type 1 diabetes patients.

Expressed TCRB transcripts were sequenced because the entire RNA isolate underwent reverse transcription. Measured with immunoSEQ multiplex PCR; TCRdb has only the in-frame clones, and not every one. The table lists 350,000 to 400,000 clones, 10% to 15% of them singletons. The gene calls are TRBV5-1 and TRBJ1-1; TRBD1 might be the D (5 bases). Sequencing was done on a sample of naive CD4+ T cells from blood. The TCR sequence derives from a woman aged 18-29 years with type 1 diabetes. CDR3 nucleotides: TGCGCCAGCAGCTTGGACGGCGGGACTTATCGGACTGAAGCTTTCTTT. Encoded protein: CASSLDGGTYRTEAFF.